The 22 T cell receptor beta chains presented below share a single source sample, sequenced in a study of T cell repertoires in cytomegalovirus infection. No antigens are known for them. MiXCR, run by TCRdb on the reads, gives a single entry per CDR3 protein. The table has approximately 110,000 distinct CDR3 sequences, about 32% seen once. Specimen: CD8+ T cells from cultured PBMCs, collected from culture after CMV antigen stimulation. The receptor source for this set is a human donor in good health (CMV status not recorded). Some clones in this sample may be carry-over from other donors' samples.

The chain carries TRBV14 and TRBJ2-7; 9 bases fit TRBD2. The V gene end was trimmed by 0 bases and the J gene end by 3 bases; junction bases not matched to a gene: 9. This CDR3 region has 17 residues. Germline CDR1 reads SGHDN; CDR2 reads FVKESK. The CDR3 DNA is TGTGCCAGCAGCCAAGATAGTGTGACTAGCGGCTTCTACGAGCAGTACTTC. It codes for CASSQDSVTSGFYEQYF.

The table lists this clonotype with many counts. The rearrangement uses TRBV15 and TRBJ1-1, with a possible D match to TRBD1 (5 bases). The CDR3 spans 16 residues. Looked up from germline, CDR1 is LNHNV and CDR2 is YYDKDF (reference sequence). V was clipped by 0 bases and J by 6 bases, with 17 bases between them. CDR3 in DNA: TGTGCCACCAGCAGAGATTTTCGAAGGGGAACCCCTGAAGCTTTCTTT. Its protein product is CATSRDFRRGTPEAFF.

The sample holds many counts of this clonotype. DNA of the CDR3: TGTGCCAGCAGTTTAGCAGCGAACACCGGGGAGCTGTTTTTT. It yields the protein CASSLAANTGELFF. The chain is built from TRBV12-3 or TRBV12-4 and TRBJ2-2, with D hard to call. The CDR3 is made up of 14 amino acids. The V end lost 0 bases, the J end lost 0 bases, and 2 bases lay between the germline ends.

This clonotype was seen more than once but under ten times. The chain couples TRBV4-1 to TRBJ2-7; TRBD1 matches 8 bases. V lost 1 base and J lost 7; bases outside the gene matches: 6. Germline-derived CDR1 and CDR2 are MGHRA and YSYEKL. CDR3 size: 14 residues. This CDR3 is CASSQGQGAGEQYF. The CDR3 DNA is TGCGCCAGCAGCCAAGGGCAGGGGGCGGGAGAGCAGTACTTC.

Details on this clonotype: Germline and junction disagree at one end, which may indicate a read error. The chain links TRBV7-7 to TRBJ2-3, with TRBD2 matching over 8 bases. Germline loops: CDR1 SSHAT, CDR2 FNYEAQ (reference sequence). This CDR3 is built from 17 residues. The CDR3 DNA is TGTGCTAGCAGCTTAGGGGAAAATAGCGGGGCAGGAGATACGCAGTATTTT. Its translation is CASSLGENSGAGDTQYF. Based on the CDR3 plus reference TRBV7-7 and TRBJ2-3, the full variable domain is GAGVSQSPRYKVTKRGQDVTLRCDPISSHATLYWYQQALGQGPEFLTYFNYEAQPDKSGLPSDRFSAERPEGSISTLTIQRTEQRDSAMYRCASSLGENSGAGDTQYFGPGTRLTVL.

This chain joins TRBV4-3 and TRBJ2-2; TRBD2 might be the D (5 bases). Germline CDR1 reads LGHNA; CDR2 reads YSLEER. The V end was cut by 0 bases, the J end by 7 bases, with 15 bases between. The CDR3 has 16 residues. Here the CDR3 DNA reads TGCGCCAGCAGCCAAGATCAAGGTCAGGAGGACGGGGAGCTGTTTTTT. This translates into CASSQDQGQEDGELFF.

The V gene is TRBV12-3 or TRBV12-4, the J gene TRBJ1-4, with D perhaps TRBD1 (6 bases). This CDR3 region has 15 residues. V gave up 5 bases and J gave up 12 bases, with 22 bases separating them. CDR3 bases: TGTGCCAGCAGTACACTACAGGGAGGCGATAGGGAACTGTTTTTT. It codes for CASSTLQGGDRELFF.

This clonotype was recorded a few times. The chain has TRBV6-5 and TRBJ2-3; 9 bases match TRBD1. The J segment lost 1 base and the V segment lost 0 bases, leaving 5 bases of the junction unmatched. Germline values: CDR1 MNHEY, CDR2 SVGAGI. The length of the CDR3 is 17 residues. The CDR3 is CASSYSTGGAGTDTQYF. The DNA for the CDR3 is TGTGCCAGCAGTTACTCGACAGGGGGGGCCGGCACAGATACGCAGTATTTT.

This clonotype was counted between two and nine times. The DNA for the CDR3 is TGTGCCAGCAGCCCTCGGGGCGCAGCAACCGAAGCTTTCTTT. Its protein product is CASSPRGAATEAFF. The genes are TRBV7-6 and TRBJ1-1; D possibly corresponds to TRBD1 (5 bases). The CDR3 is made up of 14 amino acids. Trimming pared 5 bases from V and 8 bases from J, leaving 18 bases between. Per the germline V gene, CDR1 is SGHVS and CDR2 is FNYEAQ.

CDR3 bases: TGCGCCAGCAGCTCGGGTGCTTTTGAAGCTTTCTTT. This gives the protein CASSSGAFEAFF. The V and J genes are TRBV5-1 and TRBJ1-1; no firm D call. The CDR3 runs 12 residues. In germline, CDR1 is SGHRS, CDR2 YFSETQ. The ends were cut back, 3 bases at V and 7 bases at J, with 10 bases in the middle.

This sequence joins TRBV4-1 and TRBJ2-5; possible D gene TRBD2, 5 bases. The CDR3 spans 14 residues. CDR1 is MGHRA, CDR2 YSYEKL, per germline. V was shortened by 1 base and J by 3 bases, with 9 bases between the two germline ends. The CDR3 loop reads CASSQGETKETQYF. Written as DNA, the CDR3 is TGCGCCAGCAGCCAAGGGGAGACAAAAGAGACCCAGTACTTC.

This clonotype was seen a handful of times. This sequence joins TRBV6-2 or TRBV6-3 and TRBJ1-5; D remains ambiguous. The CDR3 totals 12 residues. Trimming took 2 bases from V and 6 from J, leaving 5 bases between them. The germline V gene encodes CDR1 MNHEY and CDR2 SVGEGT. This CDR3 reads CASSYIGQPQHF. The CDR3 DNA sequence: TGTGCCAGCAGTTACATTGGTCAGCCCCAGCATTTT.

This clonotype was seen at least ten times. V usage is TRBV7-2 and J usage is TRBJ1-2; 7 bases match TRBD1. This CDR3 contains 15 residues. Trimming removed 1 base from V and 4 bases from J; junction bases left unmatched: 6. CDR1 is SGHTA, CDR2 FQGNSA, per germline. This CDR3 is CASSLGLGQFYGYTF. DNA of the CDR3: TGTGCCAGCAGCTTAGGATTGGGACAGTTCTATGGCTACACCTTC.

The chain employs TRBV29-1 and TRBJ1-2; the D is unclear. CDR1 and CDR2 from the germline V gene are SQVTM and ANQGSEA. V was trimmed by 6 bases and J by 7 bases, leaving 12 bases between them. The CDR3 extends over 11 amino acids. The CDR3 coding sequence is TGCAGCGTGAGAAGGGAGGGTGGCTACACCTTC. The encoded protein is CSVRREGGYTF.

CDR3 bases: TGCGCCAGCAGCCAAGCTGGGGTTAGCGGGGGGGCAGGCGGGGAGCTGTTTTTT. This codes for CASSQAGVSGGAGGELFF. The rearrangement links TRBV4-1 to TRBJ2-2; TRBD2 agrees at 11 bases. The germline V gene has CDR1 MGHRA and CDR2 YSYEKL. This CDR3 region has 18 residues. After removal of 1 base from V and 7 bases from J, the junction contained 11 bases not matched to a gene.

The chain carries TRBV6-5 and TRBJ1-5; 8 bases agree with TRBD1. The V segment lost 6 bases and the J segment 3 bases; nucleotides outside the gene matches: 4. CDR1 MNHEY and CDR2 SVGAGI come from the germline V gene. There are 14 residues in the CDR3. CDR3 nucleotide sequence: TGTGCCAGCAGCCTCAGGGGGCCCAATCAGCCCCAGCATTTT. As protein: CASSLRGPNQPQHF.

The chain is built from TRBV6-1 and TRBJ1-5; the D is unclear. Germline assignment: CDR1 MNHNS and CDR2 SASEGT. V dropped 6 bases and J dropped 4 bases, with 7 bases sitting between them. This CDR3 spans 12 amino acids. In DNA form, the CDR3 reads TGTGCCAGCAGGGAGGGAAATCAGCCCCAGCATTTT. Translation: CASREGNQPQHF.

This clonotype was counted between two and nine times. This chain joins TRBV4-2 and TRBJ1-2; 8 positions match TRBD1. V lost 3 bases and J lost 3; bases outside the gene matches: 12. The CDR3 consists of 17 residues. The V gene's germline CDR1 is LGHNA and CDR2 YNFKEQ. Here the CDR3 reads CASSQTGALSVYYGYTF. In DNA form, the CDR3 reads TGTGCCAGCAGCCAGACAGGGGCCTTAAGCGTCTACTATGGCTACACCTTC.

The rearrangement uses TRBV20-1 and TRBJ2-1; 7 positions agree with TRBD1. Looked up from germline, CDR1 is DFQATT and CDR2 is SNEGSKA (reference sequence). After removal of 3 bases from V and 6 bases from J, the junction contained 5 bases not matched to a gene. This CDR3 region has 13 residues. The CDR3, as DNA: TGCAGTGCTAGGGGGCAGGGGGTCAATGAGCAGTTCTTC. Translation gives CSARGQGVNEQFF.

The gene calls are TRBV7-6 and TRBJ2-5, with D unresolved. This CDR3 spans 12 amino acids. Trimming cost V 1 base and J 3 bases, with 3 bases left between them. In germline, CDR1 is SGHVS, CDR2 FNYEAQ. In DNA, the CDR3 is TGTGCCAGCAGCTTAGTGGAAGAGACCCAGTACTTC. As protein: CASSLVEETQYF.

At least ten counts were recorded for this clonotype. The chain is built from TRBV28 and TRBJ1-2; D is possibly TRBD1 (5 bases). The CDR3 consists of 13 residues. The V gene lost 3 bases and the J gene lost 4 bases, with 9 bases spanning the gap. Germline values: CDR1 MDHEN, CDR2 SYDVKM. The CDR3 is CASSLGDLYGYTF. CDR3 in DNA: TGTGCCAGCAGTTTGGGGGACCTCTATGGCTACACCTTC.

This clonotype occurred a few times. This sequence joins TRBV7-8 and TRBJ2-7, with 7 bases matching TRBD1. CDR1 is SGHVS and CDR2 is FQNEAQ in the germline V gene. The V and J ends lost 4 bases and 3 bases, in that order; junction bases with no gene match: 6. This CDR3 has 14 residues. CDR3 coding DNA: TGTGCCAGCAGCTATCGACAGGGAATCTACGAGCAGTACTTC. Protein sequence: CASSYRQGIYEQYF.